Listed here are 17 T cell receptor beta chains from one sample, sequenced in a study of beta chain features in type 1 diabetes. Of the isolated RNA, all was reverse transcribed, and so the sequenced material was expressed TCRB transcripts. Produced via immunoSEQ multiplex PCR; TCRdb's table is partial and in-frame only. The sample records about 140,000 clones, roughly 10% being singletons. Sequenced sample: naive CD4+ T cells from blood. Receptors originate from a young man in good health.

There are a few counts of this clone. CDR3 coding DNA: TGTGCCAGCAGCCAGGAACGACTAGTCCCCTCGCCCGAGCAGTACTTC. Protein product: CASSQERLVPSPEQYF. The chain recombines TRBV4-2 with TRBJ2-7; the D gene is possibly TRBD2 (6 bases). The CDR3 is 16 amino acids. Trimming pared 3 bases from V and 6 bases from J, leaving 21 bases between. CDR1 and CDR2 from the germline V gene are LGHNA and YNFKEQ.

CDR3: CASSPPRGINGNEQFF. The CDR3 DNA reads as TGTGCCAGCTCACCACCTCGGGGGATCAATGGCAATGAGCAGTTCTTC. The chain recombines TRBV18 with TRBJ2-1, with D maybe TRBD2 (6 bases). V gave up 0 bases and J gave up 6 bases, with 15 bases separating them. The germline V gene encodes CDR1 KGHSH and CDR2 LQKENI. This CDR3 has 16 amino acids.

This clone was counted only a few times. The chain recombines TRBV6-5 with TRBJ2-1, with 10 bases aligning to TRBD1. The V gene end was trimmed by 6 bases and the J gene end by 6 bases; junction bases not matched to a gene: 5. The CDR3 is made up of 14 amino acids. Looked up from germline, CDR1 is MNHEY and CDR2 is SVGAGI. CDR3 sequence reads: CASRSGTGVNEQFF. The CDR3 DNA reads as TGTGCCAGCAGGTCCGGGACAGGGGTCAATGAGCAGTTCTTC.

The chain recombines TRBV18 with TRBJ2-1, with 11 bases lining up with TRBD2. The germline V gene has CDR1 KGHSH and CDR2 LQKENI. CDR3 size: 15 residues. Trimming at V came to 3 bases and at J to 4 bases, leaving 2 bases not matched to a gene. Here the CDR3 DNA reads TGTGCCAGCTCACCTAGCGGGGGGGCTTACAATGAGCAGTTCTTC. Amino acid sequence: CASSPSGGAYNEQFF. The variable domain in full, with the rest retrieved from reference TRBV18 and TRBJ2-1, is NAGVMQNPRHLVRRRGQEARLRCSPMKGHSHVYWYRQLPEEGLKFMVYLQKENIIDESGMPKERFSAEFPKEGPSILRIQQVVRGDSAAYFCASSPSGGAYNEQFFGPGTRLTVL.

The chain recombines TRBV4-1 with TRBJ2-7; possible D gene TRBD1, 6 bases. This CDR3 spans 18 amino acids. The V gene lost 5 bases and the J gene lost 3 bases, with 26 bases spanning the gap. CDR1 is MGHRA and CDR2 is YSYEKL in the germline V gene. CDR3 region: CASSKMGTGTQNVYEQYF. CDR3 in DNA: TGCGCCAGCAGCAAGATGGGTACCGGGACACAAAACGTCTACGAGCAGTACTTC.

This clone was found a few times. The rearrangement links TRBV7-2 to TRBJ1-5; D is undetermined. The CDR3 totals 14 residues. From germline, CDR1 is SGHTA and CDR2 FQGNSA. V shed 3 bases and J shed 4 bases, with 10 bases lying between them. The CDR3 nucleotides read TGTGCCAGCAGCTTCATGGAGGGTAATCAGCCCCAGCATTTT. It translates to CASSFMEGNQPQHF.

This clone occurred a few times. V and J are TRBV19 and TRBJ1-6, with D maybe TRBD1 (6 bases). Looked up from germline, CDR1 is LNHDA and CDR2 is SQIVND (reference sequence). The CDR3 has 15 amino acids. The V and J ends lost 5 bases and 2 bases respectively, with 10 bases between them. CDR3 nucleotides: TGTGCCAGTAGTCGGGGGGGCGCCTATAATTCACCCCTCCACTTT. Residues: CASSRGGAYNSPLHF.

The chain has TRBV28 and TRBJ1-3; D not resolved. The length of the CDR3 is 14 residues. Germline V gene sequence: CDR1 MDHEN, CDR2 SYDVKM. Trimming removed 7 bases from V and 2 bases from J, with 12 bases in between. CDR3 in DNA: TGTGCCAGCAAAAACCTGACTCCTGGAAACACCATATATTTT. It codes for CASKNLTPGNTIYF.

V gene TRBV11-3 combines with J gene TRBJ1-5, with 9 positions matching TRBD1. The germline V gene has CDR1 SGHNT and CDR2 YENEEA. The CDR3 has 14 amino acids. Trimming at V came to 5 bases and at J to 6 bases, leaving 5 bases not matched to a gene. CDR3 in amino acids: CASSQTGGFQPQHF. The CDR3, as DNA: TGTGCCAGCAGCCAGACAGGGGGGTTTCAGCCCCAGCATTTT.

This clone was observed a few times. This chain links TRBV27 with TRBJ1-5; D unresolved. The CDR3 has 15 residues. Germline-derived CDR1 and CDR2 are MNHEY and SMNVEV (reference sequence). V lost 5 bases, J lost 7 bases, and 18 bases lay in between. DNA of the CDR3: TGTGCCAGCAGTCCAACTTACCCCGTTTGGCAGCCCCAGCATTTT. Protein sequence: CASSPTYPVWQPQHF.

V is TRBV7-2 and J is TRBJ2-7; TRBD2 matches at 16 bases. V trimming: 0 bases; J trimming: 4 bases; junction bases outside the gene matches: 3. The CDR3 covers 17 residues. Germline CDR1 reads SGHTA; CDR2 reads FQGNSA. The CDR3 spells CASSLAGLAGGRYEQYF. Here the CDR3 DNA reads TGTGCCAGCAGCTTAGCGGGACTAGCGGGGGGGCGTTACGAGCAGTACTTC.

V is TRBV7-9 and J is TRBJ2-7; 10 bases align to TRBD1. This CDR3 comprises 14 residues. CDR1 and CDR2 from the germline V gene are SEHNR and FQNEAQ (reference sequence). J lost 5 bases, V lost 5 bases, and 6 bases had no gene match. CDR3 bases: TGTGCCAGCAGCGGGGGGGACAGGGGCCACGAGCAGTACTTC. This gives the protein CASSGGDRGHEQYF.

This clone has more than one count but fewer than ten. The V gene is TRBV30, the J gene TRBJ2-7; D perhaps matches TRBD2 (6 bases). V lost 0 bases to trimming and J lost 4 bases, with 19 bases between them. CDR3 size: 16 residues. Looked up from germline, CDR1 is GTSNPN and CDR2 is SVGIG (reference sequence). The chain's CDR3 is CAWSVWRSRRGYEQYF. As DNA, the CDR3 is TGTGCCTGGAGTGTGTGGCGTTCGAGGCGGGGATACGAGCAGTACTTC.

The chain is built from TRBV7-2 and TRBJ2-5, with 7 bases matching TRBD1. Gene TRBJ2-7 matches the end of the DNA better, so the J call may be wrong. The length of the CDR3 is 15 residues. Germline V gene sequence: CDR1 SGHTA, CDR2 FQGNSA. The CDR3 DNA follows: TGTGCCAGCAGCTTAGTTATTGGGACAGAGTACGAGCAGTACTTC. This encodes CASSLVIGTEYEQYF.

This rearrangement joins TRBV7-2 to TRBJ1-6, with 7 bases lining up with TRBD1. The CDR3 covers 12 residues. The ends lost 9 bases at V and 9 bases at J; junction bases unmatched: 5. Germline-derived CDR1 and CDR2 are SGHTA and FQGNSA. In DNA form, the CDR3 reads TGTGCCAGGGACCGACAGGGTTCACCCCTCCACTTT. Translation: CARDRQGSPLHF.

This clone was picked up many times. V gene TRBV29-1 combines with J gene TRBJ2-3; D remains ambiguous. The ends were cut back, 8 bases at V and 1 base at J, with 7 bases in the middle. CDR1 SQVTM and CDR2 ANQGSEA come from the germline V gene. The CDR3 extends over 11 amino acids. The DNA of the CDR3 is TGCAGCTTTCGTGGCACAGATACGCAGTATTTT. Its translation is CSFRGTDTQYF.

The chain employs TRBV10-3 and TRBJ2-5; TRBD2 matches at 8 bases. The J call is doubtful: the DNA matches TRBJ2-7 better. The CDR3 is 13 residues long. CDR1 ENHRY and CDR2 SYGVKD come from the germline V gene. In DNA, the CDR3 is TGTGCCATCAGTGAGCGGGGGGGCTACGAGCAGTACTTC. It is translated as CAISERGGYEQYF.